Listed below are T cell receptor beta chains from one sample, sequenced in a study of cytomegalovirus exposure and HLA in healthy donors. Assay used: immunoSEQ multiplex PCR; TCRdb lists only in-frame clones, some missing. This table holds about 130,000 clones, 75% to 85% found once. The sequencing sample was made of PBMCs. These receptors all stem from a man aged 25-45 years in good health and CMV-seropositive. CDR3s include the opening cysteine and the closing phenylalanine or tryptophan. The order of the fields is clone size, J gene, V gene, D gene, CDR3 protein, CDR3 DNA. A D gene is named only where the DNA matches it firmly. Rows may omit the clone size; those that give it use once, few, many or a size class.

>NA|TRBJ1-3|TRBV18|NA
CASSPRQDTIYF
TGTGCCAGCTCACCGCGACAGGACACCATATATTTT
>NA|TRBJ2-3|TRBV5-4|NA
CASSLALGGGRADTQYF
TGTGCCAGCAGCTTGGCCCTCGGAGGGGGCCGAGCGGATACGCAGTATTTT
>NA|TRBJ2-3|TRBV27|NA
CASSLDGARTDTQYF
TGTGCCAGCAGTTTAGATGGGGCCCGCACAGATACGCAGTATTTT
>few|TRBJ2-5|TRBV4-1|TRBD1
CASSQGDRGETQYF
TGCGCCAGCAGCCAGGGGGACAGGGGGGAGACCCAGTACTTC
>NA|TRBJ2-3|TRBV5-1|TRBD1
CASSLGQGKGTQYF
TGCGCCAGCAGCCTAGGACAGGGGAAAGGTACGCAGTATTTT
>NA|TRBJ1-2|TRBV5-6|NA
CASSSVFYGYTF
TGTGCCAGCAGTTCAGTGTTCTATGGCTACACCTTC
>NA|TRBJ1-1|TRBV11-2|TRBD1
CASSQDRVNTEAFF
TGTGCCAGCAGCCAAGACAGGGTGAACACTGAAGCTTTCTTT
>NA|TRBJ2-2|TRBV19|NA
CASSIPTGELFF
TGTGCCAGTAGTATTCCTACCGGGGAGCTGTTTTTT
>NA|TRBJ1-5|TRBV7-2|NA
CASSLGKRGQPQHF
TGTGCCAGCAGCTTAGGGAAGCGCGGTCAGCCCCAGCATTTT
>NA|TRBJ2-3|TRBV10-1|NA
CASSEEGILSTDTQYF
TGCGCCAGCAGTGAGGAGGGTATCTTGAGCACAGATACGCAGTATTTT
>NA|TRBJ1-6|TRBV7-9|TRBD1
CASSALPAGTGNSPLHF
TGTGCCAGCAGCGCACTACCCGCCGGGACAGGGAATTCACCCCTCCACTTT
>NA|TRBJ1-6|TRBV4-1|NA
CASSQLDMGFSYNSPLHF
TGCGCCAGCAGCCAACTGGACATGGGATTCTCCTATAATTCACCCCTCCACTTC
>few|TRBJ2-5|TRBV5-6|NA
CASSLLRAVRQETQYF
TGTGCCAGCAGCTTGCTCAGGGCGGTTCGTCAAGAGACCCAGTACTTC
>NA|TRBJ1-2|TRBV11-2|TRBD1
CASSQVGQGKYLNYGYTF
TGTGCCAGCAGCCAGGTGGGACAGGGCAAATACCTTAACTATGGCTACACCTTC
>once|TRBJ1-4|TRBV6-5|NA
CASSYSQYSSNEKLFF
TGTGCCAGCAGTTACTCTCAGTACAGCTCTAATGAAAAACTGTTTTTT
>NA|TRBJ2-4|TRBV18|NA
CASSPYEGAKNIQYF
TGTGCCAGCTCACCCTATGAGGGAGCCAAAAACATTCAGTACTTC
>few|TRBJ2-1|TRBV19|NA
CASSTTAGEGNEQFF
TGTGCCAGTAGTACCACGGCAGGGGAGGGCAATGAGCAGTTCTTC
>NA|TRBJ1-4|TRBV29-1|TRBD1
CSYTGTGTPRLFF
TGCAGCTATACCGGGACAGGGACCCCTCGACTGTTTTTT
>NA|TRBJ1-1|TRBV12-5|NA
CASGLVGSGRPEAFF
TGTGCTAGTGGTTTGGTAGGGTCCGGGAGACCTGAAGCTTTCTTT
>NA|TRBJ2-7|TRBV5-1|TRBD1
CASRSSGTGQRREQYF
TGCGCCAGCAGAAGTTCCGGGACAGGGCAAAGGCGCGAGCAGTACTTC
>NA|TRBJ2-5|TRBV2|TRBD1
CASMRDRQETQYF
TGTGCCAGCATGAGGGACAGGCAAGAGACCCAGTACTTC
>NA|TRBJ2-3|TRBV18|NA
CASSPPGKGDTQYF
TGTGCCAGCTCACCCCCAGGGAAGGGAGATACGCAGTATTTT
>NA|TRBJ1-1|TRBV7-9|NA
CASSLEGRGMNTEAFF
TGTGCCAGCAGCTTAGAGGGTAGGGGGATGAACACTGAAGCTTTCTTT
>few|TRBJ2-7|TRBV6-1|NA
CASSRGEIYEQYF
TGTGCCAGCAGTCGGGGAGAGATCTACGAGCAGTACTTC
>few|TRBJ1-1|TRBV9|TRBD1
CASSLGDRDFTEAFF
TGTGCCAGCAGCCTCGGGGACAGGGATTTTACTGAAGCTTTCTTT
>NA|TRBJ1-5|TRBV9|NA
CASSRGGGNQPQHF
TGTGCCAGCAGCCGGGGGGGCGGCAATCAGCCCCAGCATTTT
>NA|TRBJ2-7|TRBV30|NA
CAWNRGGGGFEQYF
TGTGCCTGGAATAGAGGTGGAGGGGGCTTCGAGCAGTACTTC
>NA|TRBJ1-2|TRBV4-1|NA
CASSQEQGLVWNYGYTF
TGCGCCAGCAGCCAAGAGCAGGGGCTCGTATGGAACTATGGCTACACCTTC
>NA|TRBJ2-5|TRBV5-1|NA
CASSQAPPQETQYF
TGCGCCAGCAGTCAAGCCCCCCCCCAAGAGACCCAGTACTTC
>NA|TRBJ2-5|TRBV27|TRBD1
CASSSSAGTGSAETQYF
TGTGCCAGCAGTTCGTCTGCCGGGACAGGGAGTGCGGAGACCCAGTACTTC
>NA|TRBJ2-2|TRBV2|TRBD1
CASRKTGAGNTGELFF
TGTGCCAGCAGGAAGACAGGGGCTGGGAACACCGGGGAGCTGTTTTTT
>NA|TRBJ2-1|TRBV9|NA
CASSPTSSSNEQFF
TGTGCCAGCAGCCCTACTTCTTCGAGCAATGAGCAGTTCTTC
>NA|TRBJ1-3|TRBV5-1|TRBD1
CASSLESGGSGNTIYF
TGCGCCAGCAGCTTGGAGTCAGGGGGTTCTGGAAACACCATATATTTT
>NA|TRBJ2-3|TRBV4-1|TRBD2
CASSQEGTSGGTDTQYF
TGCGCCAGCAGCCAAGAAGGCACTAGCGGGGGCACAGATACGCAGTATTTT
>once|TRBJ1-5|TRBV19|NA
CASSIFPGGYQPQHF
TGTGCCAGTAGTATATTCCCTGGAGGCTATCAGCCCCAGCATTTT
>NA|TRBJ1-2|TRBV6-5|TRBD1
CASSLTGTAYYTF
TGTGCCAGCAGCTTGACCGGGACAGCATACTACACCTTC
>NA|TRBJ2-2|TRBV9|NA
CASSVAIYTGELFF
TGTGCCAGCAGCGTAGCTATTTACACCGGGGAGCTGTTTTTT
>NA|TRBJ2-7|TRBV6-6|TRBD1
CASSYSPGQGIEQYF
TGTGCCAGCAGTTATTCCCCGGGACAGGGGATCGAGCAGTACTTC
>NA|TRBJ2-7|TRBV6-6|NA
CASSSPDSYEQYF
TGTGCCAGCAGTAGTCCGGACAGCTACGAGCAGTACTTC
>few|TRBJ2-7|TRBV5-1|NA
CASSLGPGAEQYF
TGCGCCAGCAGCTTGGGGCCAGGGGCCGAGCAGTACTTC
>NA|TRBJ2-7|TRBV19|NA
CASSMDPPGEQYF
TGTGCCAGTAGTATGGACCCGCCGGGGGAGCAGTACTTC
>few|TRBJ1-6|TRBV6-1|TRBD1
CASSEPGTGEDPLHF
TGTGCCAGCAGTGAACCCGGGACAGGGGAAGATCCCCTCCACTTT
>NA|TRBJ2-2|TRBV7-2|NA
CASSWGTGIGGELFF
TGTGCCAGCAGCTGGGGAACAGGGATCGGCGGGGAGCTGTTTTTT
>NA|TRBJ2-3|TRBV6-1|TRBD2
CASRISGGWDTQYF
TGTGCCAGCAGAATCTCGGGGGGGTGGGATACGCAGTATTTT
>few|TRBJ1-1|TRBV7-3|TRBD1
CASSRRLPGTVKNTEAFF
TGTGCCAGCAGCAGGCGTCTACCCGGGACAGTGAAGAACACTGAAGCTTTCTTT
>NA|TRBJ1-1|TRBV9|TRBD1
CASSVAGTVMNTEAFF
TGTGCCAGCAGCGTGGCCGGGACAGTAATGAACACTGAAGCTTTCTTT
>NA|TRBJ1-4|TRBV19|NA
CASSISGAVNEKLFF
TGTGCCAGTAGTATCTCAGGGGCCGTTAATGAAAAACTGTTTTTT
>NA|TRBJ1-2|TRBV28|TRBD1
CASSLEGTGEFYGYTF
TGTGCCAGCAGTTTAGAGGGGACAGGGGAATTCTACGGCTACACCTTC
>NA|TRBJ1-4|TRBV27|TRBD1
CASSLAGGYTNEKLFF
TGTGCCAGCAGTTTGGCAGGGGGCTATACTAATGAAAAACTGTTTTTT
>NA|TRBJ2-2|TRBV12-5|NA
CASGRGSFDTGELFF
TGTGCTAGTGGACGGGGTTCCTTTGACACCGGGGAGCTGTTTTTT
>once|TRBJ1-4|TRBV25-1|NA
CASSLGGSANEKLFF
TGTGCCAGCAGTTTAGGAGGATCCGCTAATGAAAAACTGTTTTTT
>NA|TRBJ1-5|TRBV4-1|NA
CASSQGPGKGQPQHF
TGCGCCAGCAGCCAAGGACCGGGGAAGGGTCAGCCCCAGCATTTT
>NA|TRBJ1-4|TRBV4-2|NA
CASSQGGRGPGWEKLFF
TGTGCCAGCAGCCAAGGAGGGAGGGGACCCGGGTGGGAAAAACTGTTTTTT
>NA|TRBJ2-2|TRBV10-3|TRBD1
CAISDGQGANTGELFF
TGTGCCATCAGTGACGGACAGGGGGCAAACACCGGGGAGCTGTTTTTT
>NA|TRBJ1-1|TRBV2|NA
CASSGAGISAFF
TGTGCCAGCAGTGGCGCAGGGATATCGGCTTTCTTT
>NA|TRBJ1-1|TRBV13|TRBD1
CASSPRTGRDTEAFF
TGTGCCAGCAGCCCCCGGACAGGCAGGGACACTGAAGCTTTCTTT
>NA|TRBJ1-1|TRBV2|NA
CASSWDTRTEAFF
TGTGCCAGCAGTTGGGACACCCGGACGGAAGCTTTCTTT
>NA|TRBJ1-2|TRBV7-8|NA
CASSFYGLDGDYGYTF
TGTGCCAGCAGCTTTTATGGTCTAGACGGAGACTATGGCTACACCTTC
>few|TRBJ2-1|TRBV28|TRBD2
CASSLSGGTEQFF
TGTGCCAGCAGTTTATCGGGAGGTACTGAGCAGTTCTTC
>once|TRBJ2-7|TRBV5-6|NA
CASSLLTYEQYF
TGTGCCAGCAGCTTACTAACCTACGAGCAGTACTTC